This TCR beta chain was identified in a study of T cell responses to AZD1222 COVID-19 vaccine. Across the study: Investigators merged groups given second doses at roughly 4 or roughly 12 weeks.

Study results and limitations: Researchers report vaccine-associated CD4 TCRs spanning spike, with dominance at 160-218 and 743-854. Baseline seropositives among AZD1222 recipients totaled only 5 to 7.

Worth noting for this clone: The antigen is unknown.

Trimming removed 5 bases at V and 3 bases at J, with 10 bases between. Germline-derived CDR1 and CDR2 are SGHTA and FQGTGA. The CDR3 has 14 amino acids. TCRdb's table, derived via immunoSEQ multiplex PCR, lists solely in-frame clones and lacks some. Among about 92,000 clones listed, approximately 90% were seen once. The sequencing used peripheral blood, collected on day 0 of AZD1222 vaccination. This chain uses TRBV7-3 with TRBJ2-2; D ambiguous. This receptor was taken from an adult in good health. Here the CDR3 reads CASSPRTDTGELFF. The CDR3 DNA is TGTGCCAGCAGCCCCCGAACGGACACCGGGGAGCTGTTTTTT.